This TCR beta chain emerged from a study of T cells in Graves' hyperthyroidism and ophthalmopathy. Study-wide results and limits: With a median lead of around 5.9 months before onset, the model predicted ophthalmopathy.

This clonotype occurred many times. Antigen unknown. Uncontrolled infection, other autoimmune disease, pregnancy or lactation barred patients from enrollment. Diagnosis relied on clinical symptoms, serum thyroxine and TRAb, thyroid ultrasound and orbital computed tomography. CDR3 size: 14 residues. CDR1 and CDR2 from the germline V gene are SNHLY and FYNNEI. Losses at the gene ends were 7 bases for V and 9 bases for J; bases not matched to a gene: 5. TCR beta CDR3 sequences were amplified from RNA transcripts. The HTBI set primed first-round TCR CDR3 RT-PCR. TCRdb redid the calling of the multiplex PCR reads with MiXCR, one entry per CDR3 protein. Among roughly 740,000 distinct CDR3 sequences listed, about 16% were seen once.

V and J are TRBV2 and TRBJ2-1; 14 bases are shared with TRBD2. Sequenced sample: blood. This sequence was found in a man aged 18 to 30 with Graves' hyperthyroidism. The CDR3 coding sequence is TGTGCCAGCACCGGACTAGCGGGAGGCAGTGAGCAGTTCTTC. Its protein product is CASTGLAGGSEQFF.